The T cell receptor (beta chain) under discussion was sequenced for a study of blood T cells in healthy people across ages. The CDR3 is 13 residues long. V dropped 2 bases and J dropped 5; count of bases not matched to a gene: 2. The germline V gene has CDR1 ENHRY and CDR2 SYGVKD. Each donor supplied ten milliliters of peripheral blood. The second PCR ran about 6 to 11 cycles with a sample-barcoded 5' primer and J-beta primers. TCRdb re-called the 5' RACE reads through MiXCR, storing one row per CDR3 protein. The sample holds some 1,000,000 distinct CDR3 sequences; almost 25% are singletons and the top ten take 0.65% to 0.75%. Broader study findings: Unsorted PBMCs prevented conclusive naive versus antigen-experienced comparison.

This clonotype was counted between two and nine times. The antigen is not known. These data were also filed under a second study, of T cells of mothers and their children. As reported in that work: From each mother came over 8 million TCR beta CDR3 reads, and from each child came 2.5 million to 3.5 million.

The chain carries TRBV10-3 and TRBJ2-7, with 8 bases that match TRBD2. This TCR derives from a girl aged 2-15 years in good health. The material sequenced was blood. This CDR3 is CAISEGLANEQYF. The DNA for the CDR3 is TGTGCCATCAGTGAGGGACTAGCTAACGAGCAGTACTTC.